Following are 21 T cell receptor beta chains from one sample sequenced in a study of shared clonotypes between healthy human individuals. Clones were read by immunoSEQ multiplex PCR, and TCRdb kept only the in-frame ones, dropping some. The sample includes about 2.4 million clones, approximately 90% of them seen just once. Sequencing input: naive CD4+ T cells sorted from blood. Specified subset: CD45RA+ positively selected. The receptors were sampled from a young man in good health.

Note on this clone: A single base separates this from a much larger clone, so it may be a read error. The same CDR3 arises from other DNA sequences in this sample as well. J is TRBJ1-1 and V is TRBV7-2; D is undetermined. The CDR3 runs 13 residues. CDR1 is SGHTA, CDR2 FQGNSA, per germline. Trimming cost V 2 bases and J 1 base, with 5 bases left between them. The CDR3 DNA follows: TGTGCCAGCAGCTTACGACAGAACACTGAAGCTTTCTTT. Its protein is CASSLRQNTEAFF.

This clone was counted once. The V call is TRBV29-1, the J call TRBJ2-7; D unclear. Germline lookup yields CDR1 SQVTM and CDR2 ANQGSEA. The CDR3 contains 16 residues. Trimming took 1 base from V and 2 from J, leaving 18 bases between them. The CDR3 DNA is TGCAGCGTTGAAGTTGGCATATCGACTTCGGCCTACGAGCAGTACTTC. Amino acid sequence: CSVEVGISTSAYEQYF.

The rearrangement uses TRBV1 and TRBJ2-7; TRBD2, the table's D call, was not compared with the DNA. TRBV1 is classified as a pseudogene. The length of the CDR3 is 16 residues. CDR3 sequence: CTSSQDNRGPTGEQYF. CDR3 in DNA: TGCACCAGCAGCCAAGATAACCGGGGTCCCACCGGCGAGCAGTACTTC.

This chain uses TRBV5-1 with TRBJ1-1; D is possibly TRBD1 (6 bases). V was shortened by 0 bases and J by 0 bases, with 18 bases between the two germline ends. The germline V gene has CDR1 SGHRS and CDR2 YFSETQ. The length of the CDR3 is 18 residues. The CDR3 DNA reads as TGCGCCAGCAGCTTGGGGGGGCCGACAGAGAAATTGAACACTGAAGCTTTCTTT. This gives the protein CASSLGGPTEKLNTEAFF.

As to this clone: The same CDR3 is also encoded by other DNA sequences in this sample. The CDR3 DNA reads TGTGCCTGGAGTCCGGGACTGAGGGAGACCCAGTACTTC. It encodes CAWSPGLRETQYF. The genes are TRBV30 and TRBJ2-5; D possibly corresponds to TRBD2 (6 bases). CDR3 length: 13 amino acids. V lost 2 bases to trimming and J lost 5 bases, with 12 bases between them. Germline CDR1 reads GTSNPN; CDR2 reads SVGIG (reference sequence).

The count of this clone is one. Other nucleotide sequences from this sample produce the same CDR3. The J gene is TRBJ1-1, the V gene TRBV4-3, with D uncertain. Per germline, CDR1 LGHNA and CDR2 YSLEER. Trimming shortened V by 1 base and J by 1 base, and 7 bases separated the two germline ends. The CDR3 spans 14 residues. The CDR3 coding sequence is TGCGCCAGCAGCCAAGGGGGAGGGAACACTGAAGCTTTCTTT. This codes for CASSQGGGNTEAFF.

The chain uses TRBV9 and TRBJ2-5; 10 bases match TRBD1. Germline trimming cut 2 bases from V and 1 base from J; bases unmatched to any gene: 8. Germline V gene sequence: CDR1 SGDLS, CDR2 YYNGEE. This CDR3 is built from 17 residues. The CDR3 coding sequence is TGTGCCAGCAGCGTCCAACCGGGACAGGGGTTCCAAGAGACCCAGTACTTC. It is translated as CASSVQPGQGFQETQYF.

V usage is TRBV18 and J usage is TRBJ2-7; D ambiguous. This CDR3 spans 13 amino acids. Germline CDR1 and CDR2: KGHSH and LQKENI. Trimming took 4 bases from V and 3 from J, leaving 10 bases between them. DNA of the CDR3: TGTGCCAGCTCACGGGCAGACAACTACGAGCAGTACTTC. Protein sequence: CASSRADNYEQYF.

This chain uses TRBV6-6 with TRBJ1-5, with D possibly TRBD1 on 5 matching bases. The CDR3 covers 14 residues. Germline V gene lookup returns CDR1 MNHNY and CDR2 SVGAGI (reference sequence). V was clipped by 6 bases and J by 6 bases, with 15 bases between them. CDR3: CASSRDATSQPQHF. CDR3 in DNA: TGTGCCAGCAGCAGGGACGCCACGTCTCAGCCCCAGCATTTT.

The chain joins TRBV11-1 to TRBJ1-1; no definite D call. The germline V gene encodes CDR1 SGHAT and CDR2 FQDESV (reference sequence). This CDR3 is built from 14 residues. V dropped 0 bases and J dropped 0 bases, with 5 bases sitting between them. CDR3 residues: CASSLAGMNTEAFF. The CDR3 DNA follows: TGTGCCAGCAGCTTAGCCGGGATGAACACTGAAGCTTTCTTT. The full variable domain, its missing parts supplied by reference TRBV11-1 and TRBJ1-1, is EAEVAQSPRYKITEKSQAVAFWCDPISGHATLYWYRQILGQGPELLVQFQDESVVDDSQLPKDRFSAERLKGVDSTLKIQPAELGDSAMYLCASSLAGMNTEAFFGQGTRLTVV.

This sequence joins TRBV30 and TRBJ2-5; D possibly uses TRBD1 or TRBD2 (6 bases each). Germline V gives CDR1 GTSNPN, CDR2 SVGIG (reference sequence). Trimming took 3 bases from V and 1 from J, leaving 9 bases between them. This CDR3 comprises 13 residues. The CDR3 sequence is CAWRSGAQETQYF. DNA for the CDR3: TGTGCCTGGAGGTCGGGGGCCCAAGAGACCCAGTACTTC.

The chain recombines TRBV15 with TRBJ2-5; no definite D call. TRBJ2-7 explains the end of the DNA better; the J call may be wrong. CDR3 length: 12 residues. CDR1 and CDR2 from the germline V gene are LNHNV and YYDKDF (reference sequence). CDR3 in DNA: TGTGCCACCAGTACCTTCGGATACGAGCAGTACTTC. Protein: CATSTFGYEQYF.

The V gene is TRBV7-2, the J gene TRBJ1-2; TRBD1 matches at 9 bases. The CDR3 has 14 amino acids. After removal of 1 base from V and 4 bases from J, the junction contained 1 base not matched to a gene. In germline, CDR1 is SGHTA, CDR2 FQGNSA. CDR3 amino acids: CASSLGTGVYGYTF. The CDR3 region has the DNA TGTGCCAGCAGCTTAGGGACAGGGGTCTATGGCTACACCTTC.

This clone was seen a handful of times. This CDR3 is also generated by other DNA sequences in the sample. The gene calls are TRBV18 and TRBJ2-1, with 12 nucleotides matching TRBD1. Per the germline V gene, CDR1 is KGHSH and CDR2 is LQKENI. V trimming: 0 bases; J trimming: 4 bases; junction bases outside the gene matches: 1. The CDR3 loop spans 16 amino acids. CDR3 residues: CASSPPGQGAYNEQFF. CDR3 DNA: TGTGCCAGCTCACCACCGGGACAGGGGGCGTACAATGAGCAGTTCTTC. The full variable domain, with the rest looked up from reference TRBV18 and TRBJ2-1, is NAGVMQNPRHLVRRRGQEARLRCSPMKGHSHVYWYRQLPEEGLKFMVYLQKENIIDESGMPKERFSAEFPKEGPSILRIQQVVRGDSAAYFCASSPPGQGAYNEQFFGPGTRLTVL.

The chain uses TRBV6-6 and TRBJ2-6, with D tentatively TRBD1 (6 bases). V was pared by 4 bases and J by 4 bases, with 14 bases between. The CDR3 runs to 16 residues. Looked up from germline, CDR1 is MNHNY and CDR2 is SVGAGI (reference sequence). CDR3 sequence (DNA): TGTGCCAGCAGTTCCCCAGGGGCAAGGGGGGCCAACGTCCTGACTTTC. Protein sequence: CASSSPGARGANVLTF.

This rearrangement joins TRBV5-1 to TRBJ2-7; 10 positions agree with TRBD2. Germline V gene lookup returns CDR1 SGHRS and CDR2 YFSETQ. V trimming: 4 bases; J trimming: 2 bases; junction bases outside the gene matches: 6. This CDR3 region has 15 residues. CDR3: CASSALAGEPYEQYF. The CDR3 region has the DNA TGCGCCAGCAGCGCTCTAGCGGGAGAGCCCTACGAGCAGTACTTC.

This clone occurred a few times. This chain uses TRBV6-1 with TRBJ2-2, with D perhaps matching TRBD2 (5 bases). Per the germline V gene, CDR1 is MNHNS and CDR2 is SASEGT. The CDR3 is made up of 16 amino acids. The V gene lost 1 base and the J gene lost 5 bases, with 14 bases spanning the gap. CDR3 amino acids: CASSEVRLGSTGELFF. CDR3 nucleotides: TGTGCCAGCAGTGAAGTGAGGCTGGGGAGTACCGGGGAGCTGTTTTTT.

The chain combines TRBV6-5 with TRBJ2-5; D possibly corresponds to TRBD2 (6 bases). From germline, CDR1 is MNHEY and CDR2 SVGAGI. Trimming stripped 5 bases from V and 3 bases from J, with 16 bases between. CDR3 length equals 15 residues. The CDR3, as DNA: TGTGCCAGCAGTGCCACAGCGGGTAAAAAAGAGACCCAGTACTTC. Its translation: CASSATAGKKETQYF.

This chain connects TRBV7-2 to TRBJ1-1; maybe TRBD1 (5 bases). V dropped 2 bases and J dropped 10 bases, with 14 bases sitting between them. This CDR3 contains 13 residues. From germline, CDR1 is SGHTA and CDR2 FQGNSA. This chain's CDR3 is CASSLRLLGVAFF. CDR3 nucleotides: TGTGCCAGCAGCTTAAGGCTCCTGGGGGTAGCTTTCTTT.

In its sample, this clone was seen once. The J gene is TRBJ2-5, the V gene TRBV5-1; D unclear. Looked up from germline, CDR1 is SGHRS and CDR2 is YFSETQ. The CDR3 has 13 amino acids. The V end was cut by 5 bases, the J end by 2 bases, with 10 bases between. The CDR3 loop is CASRIISQETQYF. CDR3 bases: TGCGCCAGCAGAATAATTAGTCAAGAGACCCAGTACTTC.

The chain is built from TRBV19 and TRBJ2-7; TRBD1 might be the D (6 bases). With 1 base removed from V and 4 bases from J, the gap between germline ends came to 17 bases. The germline V gene has CDR1 LNHDA and CDR2 SQIVND (reference sequence). CDR3 size: 16 residues. CDR3 nucleotide sequence: TGTGCCAGTAGTATAGGGGGACAATCAAGGGGATACGAGCAGTACTTC. Residues: CASSIGGQSRGYEQYF.